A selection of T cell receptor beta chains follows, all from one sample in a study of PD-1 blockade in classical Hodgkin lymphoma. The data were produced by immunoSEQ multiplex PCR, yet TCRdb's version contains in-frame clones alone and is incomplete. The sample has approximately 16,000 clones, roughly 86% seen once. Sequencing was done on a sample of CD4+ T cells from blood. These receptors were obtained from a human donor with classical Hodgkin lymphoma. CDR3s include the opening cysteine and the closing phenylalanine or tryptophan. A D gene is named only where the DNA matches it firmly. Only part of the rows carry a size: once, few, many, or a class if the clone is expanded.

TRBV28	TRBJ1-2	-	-	CASSQGDGYGYTF	TGTGCCAGCAGTCAAGGGGACGGCTATGGCTACACCTTC
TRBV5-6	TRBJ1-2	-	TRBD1	CASSWDRGYGNYGYTF	TGTGCCAGCAGCTGGGACAGGGGGTATGGTAACTATGGCTACACCTTC
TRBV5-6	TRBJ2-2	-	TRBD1	CASSAGQGEDTGELFF	TGTGCCAGCAGCGCCGGACAGGGGGAGGACACCGGGGAGCTGTTTTTT
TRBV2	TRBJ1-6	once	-	CASGVDTYNSPLHF	TGTGCCAGTGGGGTAGACACCTATAATTCACCCCTCCACTTT
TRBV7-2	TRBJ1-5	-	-	CASRQGLGQPQHF	TGTGCCAGCAGACAGGGTTTGGGGCAGCCCCAGCATTTT
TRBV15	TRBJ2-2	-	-	CATSRVTGSGELFF	TGTGCCACCAGCAGAGTTACAGGTTCCGGGGAGCTGTTTTTT
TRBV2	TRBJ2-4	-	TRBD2	CASSEVGLAGGQDKNIQYF	TGTGCCAGCAGTGAAGTCGGACTAGCGGGAGGGCAGGACAAAAACATTCAGTACTTC
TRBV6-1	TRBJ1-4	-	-	CASSPQGNEKLFF	TGTGCCAGCAGTCCCCAGGGGAATGAAAAACTGTTTTTT
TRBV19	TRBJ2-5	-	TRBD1	CASSMAGTGLRETQYF	TGTGCCAGTAGTATGGCCGGGACAGGGCTGAGGGAGACCCAGTACTTC
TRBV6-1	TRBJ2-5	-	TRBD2	CASRVPGGETQYF	TGTGCCAGCAGGGTCCCGGGGGGAGAGACCCAGTACTTC
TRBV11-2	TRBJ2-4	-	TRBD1	CASGGKGQGSAKNIQYF	TGTGCCAGCGGGGGCAAGGGACAGGGATCAGCCAAAAACATTCAGTACTTC
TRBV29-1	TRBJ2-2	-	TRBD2	CSVGGLAGGKEWNTGELFF	TGCAGCGTTGGAGGACTAGCGGGAGGGAAAGAGTGGAACACCGGGGAGCTGTTTTTT
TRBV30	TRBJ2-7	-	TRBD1	CAWSITRTGDYEQYF	TGTGCCTGGAGCATAACCCGGACAGGGGACTACGAGCAGTACTTC
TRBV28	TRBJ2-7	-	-	CASSLGIESYEQYF	TGTGCCAGCAGTTTAGGTATAGAGTCCTACGAGCAGTACTTC
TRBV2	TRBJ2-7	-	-	CASSRGYNYYEQYF	TGTGCCAGCAGCAGGGGTTATAACTACTACGAGCAGTACTTC
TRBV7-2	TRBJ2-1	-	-	CASSLNRGGTYNEQFF	TGTGCCAGCAGCTTAAATCGGGGCGGAACCTACAATGAGCAGTTCTTC
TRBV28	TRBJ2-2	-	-	CASSLGGLAGELFF	TGTGCCAGCAGTTTAGGGGGATTGGCCGGGGAGCTGTTTTTT
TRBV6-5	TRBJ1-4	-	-	CASSGSGRVGEKLFF	TGTGCCAGTTCCGGGTCGGGCAGGGTGGGAGAAAAACTGTTTTTT
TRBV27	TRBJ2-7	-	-	CASSSRWGYEQYF	TGTGCCAGCAGTTCTCGTTGGGGGTACGAGCAGTACTTC
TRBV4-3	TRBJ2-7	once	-	CASSQEIGRSTRVYEQYF	TGCGCCAGCAGCCAAGAGATCGGCCGGTCCACAAGGGTTTACGAGCAGTACTTC
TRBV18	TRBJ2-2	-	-	CASSRMDLTGELFF	TGTGCCAGCTCACGAATGGACCTAACCGGGGAGCTGTTTTTT
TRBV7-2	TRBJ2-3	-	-	CASSLSRADTQYF	TGTGCCAGCAGCTTAAGTCGCGCAGATACGCAGTATTTT
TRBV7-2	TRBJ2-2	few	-	CASSRVSALNRELFF	TGTGCCAGCAGCCGTGTCAGCGCACTCAATCGGGAGCTGTTTTTT
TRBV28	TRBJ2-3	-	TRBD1	CASSEWGTGRDTQYF	TGTGCCAGCAGTGAATGGGGGACAGGGCGCGATACGCAGTATTTT
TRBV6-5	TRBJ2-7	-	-	CASSYSRQGQSEQYF	TGTGCCAGCAGTTACTCTAGGCAGGGTCAAAGCGAGCAGTACTTC
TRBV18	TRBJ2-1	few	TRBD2	CASSPRTSDYNEQFF	TGTGCCAGCTCACCCAGGACTAGCGACTACAATGAGCAGTTCTTC
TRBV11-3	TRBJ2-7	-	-	CASSFSGGNYEQYF	TGTGCCAGCAGCTTTAGCGGAGGGAACTACGAGCAGTACTTC
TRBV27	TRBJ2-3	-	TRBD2	CASSRTSGRGTDTQYF	TGTGCCAGCAGTCGGACTAGCGGGAGGGGGACAGATACGCAGTATTTT
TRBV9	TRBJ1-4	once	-	CASSAQGTNEKLFF	TGTGCCAGCAGCGCTCAGGGAACTAATGAAAAACTGTTTTTT
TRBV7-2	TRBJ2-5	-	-	CASSLVQGLAEGRYF	TGTGCCAGCAGCTTAGTTCAGGGGCTAGCGGAGGGACGGTACTTC
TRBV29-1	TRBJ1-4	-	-	CSVGSGGIINEKLFF	TGCAGCGTTGGATCCGGAGGAATAATAAATGAAAAACTGTTTTTT
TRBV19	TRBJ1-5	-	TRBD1	CASRYRQGAGQPQHF	TGTGCCAGTAGATACAGACAGGGGGCAGGGCAGCCCCAGCATTTT
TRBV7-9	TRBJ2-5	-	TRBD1	CASSPGQGGETQYF	TGTGCCAGCAGCCCAGGACAGGGAGGAGAGACCCAGTACTTC
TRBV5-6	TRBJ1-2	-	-	CASSLSQAGAGYTF	TGTGCCAGCAGCTTGAGCCAGGCCGGCGCTGGCTACACCTTC
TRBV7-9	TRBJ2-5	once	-	CASSLSLAQETQYF	TGTGCCAGCAGCTTATCACTAGCCCAAGAGACCCAGTACTTC
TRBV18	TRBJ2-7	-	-	CASSPTPLTYEQYF	TGTGCCAGCTCCCCTACTCCCTTAACCTACGAGCAGTACTTC
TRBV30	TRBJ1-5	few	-	CAWSASMGQPQHF	TGTGCCTGGAGTGCCTCAATGGGTCAGCCCCAGCATTTT
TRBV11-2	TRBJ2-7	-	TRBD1	CASSSQTGTGYEQYF	TGTGCCAGCAGCTCCCAGACCGGGACAGGGTACGAGCAGTACTTC
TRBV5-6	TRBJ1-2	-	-	CASSLKYRDNYGYTF	TGTGCCAGCAGCTTAAAGTACCGGGACAACTATGGCTACACCTTC
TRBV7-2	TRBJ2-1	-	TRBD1	CASSHGQGVSYNEQFF	TGTGCCAGCAGCCACGGACAGGGGGTCTCCTACAATGAGCAGTTCTTC
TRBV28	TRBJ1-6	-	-	CAIRRARGVSYNSPLHF	TGTGCCATCAGGCGGGCTAGGGGGGTCTCTTATAATTCACCCCTCCACTTT
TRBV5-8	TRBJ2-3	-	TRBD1	CASSSDRGWTDTQYF	TGTGCCAGCAGCTCCGACAGGGGCTGGACAGATACGCAGTATTTT
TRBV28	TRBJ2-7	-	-	CASSLDHTLYEQYF	TGTGCCAGCAGTCTGGACCACACCCTCTACGAGCAGTACTTC
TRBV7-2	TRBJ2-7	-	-	CASSPVAGGAYEQYF	TGTGCCAGCAGCCCCGTGGCGGGTGGGGCCTACGAGCAGTACTTC
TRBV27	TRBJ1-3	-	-	CASSRGGSGNTIYF	TGTGCCAGCAGTCGCGGGGGATCTGGAAACACCATATATTTT
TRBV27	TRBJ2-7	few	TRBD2	CASGLRENYEQYF	TGTGCCAGCGGCTTGCGGGAGAACTACGAGCAGTACTTC
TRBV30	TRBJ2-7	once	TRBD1	CAWRDRGITYSYEQYF	TGTGCCTGGAGGGACAGGGGGATCACCTACTCCTACGAGCAGTACTTC
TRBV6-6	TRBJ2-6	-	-	CASGSSGANVLTF	TGTGCCAGCGGTAGTAGTGGGGCCAACGTCCTGACTTTC
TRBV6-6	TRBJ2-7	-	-	CASSYRGTTYEQYF	TGTGCCAGCAGTTACCGGGGGACGACCTACGAGCAGTACTTC
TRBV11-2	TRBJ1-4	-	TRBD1	CASSPDRAEKLFF	TGTGCCAGCAGCCCCGACAGGGCCGAAAAACTGTTTTTT
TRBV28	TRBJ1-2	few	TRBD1	CASSPDRGITYGYTF	TGTGCCAGCAGTCCCGACAGGGGGATTACCTATGGCTACACCTTC
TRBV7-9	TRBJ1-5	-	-	CASSFTALGAQPQHF	TGTGCCAGCAGCTTCACCGCCTTGGGCGCTCAGCCCCAGCATTTT
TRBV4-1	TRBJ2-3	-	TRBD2	CASSPREGAGDTQYF	TGCGCCAGCAGCCCTCGGGAGGGAGCAGGAGATACGCAGTATTTT
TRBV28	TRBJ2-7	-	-	CASSLVGSSYEQYF	TGTGCCAGCAGTCTCGTAGGCAGCTCCTACGAGCAGTACTTC